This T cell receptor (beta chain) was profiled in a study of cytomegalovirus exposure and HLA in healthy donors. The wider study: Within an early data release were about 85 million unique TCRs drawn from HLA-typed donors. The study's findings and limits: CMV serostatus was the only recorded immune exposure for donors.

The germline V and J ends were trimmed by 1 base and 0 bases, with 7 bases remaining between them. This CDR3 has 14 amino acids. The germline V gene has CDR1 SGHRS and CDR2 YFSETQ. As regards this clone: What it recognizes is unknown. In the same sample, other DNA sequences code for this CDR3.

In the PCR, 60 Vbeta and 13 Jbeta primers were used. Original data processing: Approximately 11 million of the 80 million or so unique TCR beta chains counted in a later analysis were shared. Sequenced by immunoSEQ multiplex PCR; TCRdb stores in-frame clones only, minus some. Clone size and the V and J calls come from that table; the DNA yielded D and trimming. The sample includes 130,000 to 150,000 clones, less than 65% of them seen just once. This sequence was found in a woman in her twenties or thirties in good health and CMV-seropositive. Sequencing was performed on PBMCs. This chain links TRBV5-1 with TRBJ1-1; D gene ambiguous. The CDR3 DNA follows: TGCGCCAGCAGCTTGACATTTATGAACACTGAAGCTTTCTTT. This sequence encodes CASSLTFMNTEAFF.